These T cell receptor beta chains were read from a single sample in a study of T cell responses to AZD1222 COVID-19 vaccine. TCRdb's table, derived via immunoSEQ multiplex PCR, lists solely in-frame clones and lacks some. The sample lists fewer than 120,000 clones, just under 95% occurring once. The sample here was peripheral blood, taken 28 days after the second AZD1222 dose. These receptors all come from an adult who received the AZD1222 COVID-19 vaccine. Both conserved end residues are part of each CDR3. The order of the fields is clone size, D gene, V gene, J gene, CDR3 protein, CDR3 DNA. D genes are given only for firm matches. Clone size, where shown, is once, few, many, or a class for clones that have expanded.

clone size: .
D gene: .
V gene: TRBV11-2
J gene: TRBJ1-2
CDR3 protein: CASSLQGSNYGYTF
CDR3 DNA: TGTGCCAGCAGCCTCCAGGGGAGTAACTATGGCTACACCTTC

clone size: .
D gene: .
V gene: TRBV7-8
J gene: TRBJ1-5
CDR3 protein: CASSSYREQPQHF
CDR3 DNA: TGTGCCAGCAGCTCGTACAGGGAACAGCCCCAGCATTTT

clone size: .
D gene: .
V gene: TRBV5-8
J gene: TRBJ1-4
CDR3 protein: CASNFQRGKLFF
CDR3 DNA: TGTGCCAGCAATTTTCAGAGAGGGAAACTGTTTTTT

clone size: once
D gene: TRBD1
V gene: TRBV3-1/TRBV3-2
J gene: TRBJ2-4
CDR3 protein: CASSQDAQGAFGKNIQYF
CDR3 DNA: TGTGCCAGCAGCCAAGACGCCCAGGGGGCTTTTGGCAAAAACATTCAGTACTTC

clone size: .
D gene: .
V gene: TRBV4-2
J gene: TRBJ2-3
CDR3 protein: CASSQDRYDTQYF
CDR3 DNA: TGTGCCAGCAGCCAAGATCGCTACGATACGCAGTATTTT

clone size: .
D gene: .
V gene: TRBV3-1/TRBV3-2
J gene: TRBJ1-4
CDR3 protein: CASSQGLEKLFF
CDR3 DNA: TGTGCCAGCAGCCAGGGCTTAGAAAAACTGTTTTTT

clone size: .
D gene: .
V gene: TRBV7-9
J gene: TRBJ1-1
CDR3 protein: CASSLTAGATEAFF
CDR3 DNA: TGTGCCAGCAGCCTCACGGCCGGGGCCACTGAAGCTTTCTTT

clone size: .
D gene: .
V gene: TRBV27
J gene: TRBJ1-2
CDR3 protein: CATGRGNNNYGYTF
CDR3 DNA: TGTGCCACCGGTAGGGGTAACAATAACTATGGCTACACCTTC

clone size: .
D gene: .
V gene: TRBV18
J gene: TRBJ2-1
CDR3 protein: CASSPGLFPSYNEQFF
CDR3 DNA: TGTGCCAGCTCACCAGGACTATTCCCCTCCTACAATGAGCAGTTCTTC

clone size: .
D gene: TRBD2
V gene: TRBV6-6
J gene: TRBJ2-5
CDR3 protein: CASRAPSGDQETQYF
CDR3 DNA: TGTGCCAGCAGAGCCCCTAGCGGGGACCAAGAGACCCAGTACTTC

clone size: .
D gene: .
V gene: TRBV5-1
J gene: TRBJ1-6
CDR3 protein: CASRDGGTSSYNSPLHF
CDR3 DNA: TGCGCCAGCAGGGACGGCGGAACTAGCTCCTATAATTCACCCCTCCACTTT

clone size: .
D gene: TRBD1
V gene: TRBV10-3
J gene: TRBJ1-5
CDR3 protein: CAISDRGSNQPQHF
CDR3 DNA: TGTGCCATCAGTGACAGGGGGAGCAATCAGCCCCAGCATTTT

clone size: .
D gene: .
V gene: TRBV12-3/TRBV12-4
J gene: TRBJ2-2
CDR3 protein: CASSYGNTGELFF
CDR3 DNA: TGTGCCAGCAGTTATGGGAACACCGGGGAGCTGTTTTTT

clone size: .
D gene: .
V gene: TRBV7-2
J gene: TRBJ2-1
CDR3 protein: CASSLGGGPIQFF
CDR3 DNA: TGTGCCAGCAGCTTGGGAGGGGGGCCAATTCAGTTCTTC

clone size: .
D gene: .
V gene: TRBV9
J gene: TRBJ1-2
CDR3 protein: CASSVALGRSYGYTF
CDR3 DNA: TGTGCCAGCAGCGTAGCTCTAGGACGGAGCTATGGCTACACCTTC

clone size: few
D gene: .
V gene: TRBV14
J gene: TRBJ2-7
CDR3 protein: CASSHDYEQYF
CDR3 DNA: TGTGCCAGCAGCCATGACTACGAGCAGTACTTC

clone size: .
D gene: .
V gene: TRBV12-3/TRBV12-4
J gene: TRBJ1-2
CDR3 protein: CASSFSGTDGYTF
CDR3 DNA: TGTGCCAGCAGTTTTTCAGGGACGGATGGCTACACCTTC

clone size: .
D gene: TRBD2
V gene: TRBV10-3
J gene: TRBJ2-7
CDR3 protein: CAINPGLADYEQYF
CDR3 DNA: TGTGCCATCAATCCGGGACTAGCGGACTACGAGCAGTACTTC

clone size: few
D gene: .
V gene: TRBV5-4
J gene: TRBJ2-7
CDR3 protein: CASSLERVSSYEQYF
CDR3 DNA: TGTGCCAGCAGCTTGGAAAGGGTCAGCTCCTACGAGCAGTACTTC

clone size: .
D gene: .
V gene: TRBV5-4
J gene: TRBJ1-5
CDR3 protein: CASSLDNQPQHF
CDR3 DNA: TGTGCCAGCAGCCTAGACAATCAGCCCCAGCATTTT

clone size: .
D gene: .
V gene: TRBV6-5
J gene: TRBJ1-6
CDR3 protein: CASSPSGGVGSPLHF
CDR3 DNA: TGTGCCAGCAGCCCCTCGGGGGGGGTAGGTTCACCCCTCCACTTT

clone size: once
D gene: .
V gene: TRBV5-1
J gene: TRBJ2-7
CDR3 protein: CASSLGQAIYEQYF
CDR3 DNA: TGCGCCAGCAGCTTGGGACAGGCGATCTACGAGCAGTACTTC

clone size: .
D gene: TRBD1
V gene: TRBV3-1/TRBV3-2
J gene: TRBJ2-1
CDR3 protein: CASSQSRGGHYNEQFF
CDR3 DNA: TGTGCCAGCAGCCAATCCCGAGGGGGCCACTACAATGAGCAGTTCTTC

clone size: .
D gene: .
V gene: TRBV7-9
J gene: TRBJ1-6
CDR3 protein: CASSLLGGRNSPLHF
CDR3 DNA: TGTGCCAGCAGCTTATTGGGGGGGCGGAATTCACCCCTCCACTTT

clone size: .
D gene: .
V gene: TRBV2
J gene: TRBJ2-2
CDR3 protein: CASSSVGLVTGELFF
CDR3 DNA: TGTGCCAGCAGTTCCGTTGGATTGGTCACCGGGGAGCTGTTTTTT

clone size: .
D gene: .
V gene: TRBV7-7
J gene: TRBJ2-2
CDR3 protein: CASSLAQGIGELFF
CDR3 DNA: TGTGCTAGCAGCTTAGCCCAGGGAATCGGGGAGCTGTTTTTT

clone size: .
D gene: .
V gene: TRBV19
J gene: TRBJ1-5
CDR3 protein: CASSILFRDNQPQHF
CDR3 DNA: TGTGCCAGTAGTATCTTATTTCGGGACAATCAGCCCCAGCATTTT

clone size: once
D gene: TRBD2
V gene: TRBV6-4
J gene: TRBJ2-3
CDR3 protein: CASSSGGMDTQYF
CDR3 DNA: TGTGCCAGCAGTAGCGGGGGGATGGATACGCAGTATTTT

clone size: .
D gene: .
V gene: TRBV7-9
J gene: TRBJ2-7
CDR3 protein: CASSSVWGSVYEQYF
CDR3 DNA: TGTGCCAGCAGCTCGGTTTGGGGGTCAGTATACGAGCAGTACTTC

clone size: .
D gene: TRBD1
V gene: TRBV7-2
J gene: TRBJ1-2
CDR3 protein: CASSSRQGAMWTTF
CDR3 DNA: TGTGCCAGCAGCTCCCGACAGGGGGCGATGTGGACCACCTTC

clone size: .
D gene: .
V gene: TRBV7-8
J gene: TRBJ1-3
CDR3 protein: CASSLATAQISGNTIYF
CDR3 DNA: TGTGCCAGCAGCTTAGCTACAGCGCAAATCTCTGGAAACACCATATATTTT

clone size: .
D gene: TRBD1
V gene: TRBV20-1
J gene: TRBJ1-2
CDR3 protein: CSASGGWTGGNNGYTF
CDR3 DNA: TGCAGTGCTAGTGGGGGTTGGACAGGGGGAAACAATGGCTACACCTTC

clone size: .
D gene: TRBD1
V gene: TRBV2
J gene: TRBJ1-6
CDR3 protein: CASSRWPGPRGNSPLHF
CDR3 DNA: TGTGCCAGCAGCCGTTGGCCAGGGCCCAGGGGGAATTCACCCCTCCACTTT

clone size: .
D gene: .
V gene: TRBV5-1
J gene: TRBJ2-7
CDR3 protein: CASSLDTQSQLSLSYEQYF
CDR3 DNA: TGCGCCAGCAGCTTGGATACGCAGTCCCAACTTTCACTATCCTACGAGCAGTACTTC

clone size: .
D gene: .
V gene: TRBV7-2
J gene: TRBJ1-2
CDR3 protein: CASWGRMRYGYTF
CDR3 DNA: TGTGCCAGCTGGGGCAGGATGCGATATGGCTACACCTTC

clone size: .
D gene: .
V gene: TRBV5-1
J gene: TRBJ2-5
CDR3 protein: CASSLTAGDQETQYF
CDR3 DNA: TGCGCCAGCAGCTTGACGGCCGGAGACCAAGAGACCCAGTACTTC

clone size: once
D gene: .
V gene: TRBV7-8
J gene: TRBJ2-4
CDR3 protein: CASSLGSPAKNIQYF
CDR3 DNA: TGTGCCAGCAGCTTAGGATCTCCAGCCAAAAACATTCAGTACTTC

clone size: .
D gene: TRBD1
V gene: TRBV5-6
J gene: TRBJ1-2
CDR3 protein: CASSVRGGPMGYTF
CDR3 DNA: TGTGCCAGCAGCGTTCGAGGGGGCCCCATGGGCTACACCTTC

clone size: .
D gene: .
V gene: TRBV7-6
J gene: TRBJ2-7
CDR3 protein: CASSLRSRDPVVEQYF
CDR3 DNA: TGTGCCAGCAGCTTAAGGTCCCGGGACCCTGTAGTCGAGCAGTACTTC

clone size: .
D gene: .
V gene: TRBV2
J gene: TRBJ1-4
CDR3 protein: CASSVGGGEKLFF
CDR3 DNA: TGTGCCAGCAGTGTTGGTGGCGGCGAAAAACTGTTTTTT

clone size: .
D gene: TRBD1
V gene: TRBV5-1
J gene: TRBJ1-6
CDR3 protein: CASSSTGQGQSPLHF
CDR3 DNA: TGCGCCAGCAGCTCCACGGGACAGGGGCAGTCACCCCTCCACTTT

clone size: .
D gene: TRBD2
V gene: TRBV4-3
J gene: TRBJ2-7
CDR3 protein: CASSQDPTAGTSGGRYEQYF
CDR3 DNA: TGCGCCAGCAGCCAAGATCCGACGGCCGGGACTAGCGGGGGACGCTACGAGCAGTACTTC

clone size: .
D gene: TRBD2
V gene: TRBV11-3
J gene: TRBJ2-3
CDR3 protein: CASSPWGGGPRDTQYF
CDR3 DNA: TGTGCCAGCAGCCCGTGGGGCGGGGGGCCTAGAGATACGCAGTATTTT

clone size: once
D gene: TRBD2
V gene: TRBV6-4
J gene: TRBJ2-3
CDR3 protein: CASSDAPSLAGGTSSTDTQYF
CDR3 DNA: TGTGCCAGCAGTGACGCCCCCTCTCTAGCGGGGGGGACATCTAGCACAGATACGCAGTATTTT

clone size: .
D gene: TRBD2
V gene: TRBV4-1
J gene: TRBJ2-3
CDR3 protein: CASSQGRAGGPGDTQYF
CDR3 DNA: TGCGCCAGCAGCCAAGGACGTGCGGGGGGGCCAGGAGATACGCAGTATTTT

clone size: once
D gene: TRBD1
V gene: TRBV29-1
J gene: TRBJ2-1
CDR3 protein: CSVKYTGGNEQFF
CDR3 DNA: TGCAGCGTCAAATATACAGGGGGCAATGAGCAGTTCTTC

clone size: .
D gene: TRBD2
V gene: TRBV4-1
J gene: TRBJ2-5
CDR3 protein: CASSPMGLAVMETQYF
CDR3 DNA: TGCGCCAGCAGCCCAATGGGACTAGCGGTAATGGAGACCCAGTACTTC

clone size: once
D gene: .
V gene: TRBV13
J gene: TRBJ1-3
CDR3 protein: CASSLGGSSGNTIYF
CDR3 DNA: TGTGCCAGCAGCTTAGGGGGGTCAAGCGGAAACACCATATATTTT

clone size: .
D gene: TRBD2
V gene: TRBV12-5
J gene: TRBJ2-1
CDR3 protein: CASGLGRWTSGGANEQFF
CDR3 DNA: TGTGCTAGTGGTTTGGGACGATGGACTAGCGGGGGGGCTAATGAGCAGTTCTTC

clone size: once
D gene: .
V gene: TRBV30
J gene: TRBJ2-7
CDR3 protein: CAWSGGGSYEQYF
CDR3 DNA: TGTGCCTGGAGTGGTGGGGGCTCCTACGAGCAGTACTTC

clone size: .
D gene: .
V gene: TRBV14
J gene: TRBJ2-1
CDR3 protein: CASSHHPGTRDHNEQFF
CDR3 DNA: TGTGCCAGCAGCCACCACCCCGGGACAAGGGACCACAATGAGCAGTTCTTC

clone size: .
D gene: .
V gene: TRBV9
J gene: TRBJ1-2
CDR3 protein: CASSPSRVNYGYTF
CDR3 DNA: TGTGCCAGCAGCCCTAGCAGGGTTAACTATGGCTACACCTTC

clone size: .
D gene: TRBD1
V gene: TRBV3-1/TRBV3-2
J gene: TRBJ1-1
CDR3 protein: CASSGDRGGTEAFF
CDR3 DNA: TGTGCCAGCAGCGGGGACAGGGGGGGGACTGAAGCTTTCTTT

clone size: once
D gene: .
V gene: TRBV7-2
J gene: TRBJ1-2
CDR3 protein: CASSLVDYTF
CDR3 DNA: TGTGCCAGCAGCTTAGTGGACTACACCTTC

clone size: .
D gene: .
V gene: TRBV18
J gene: TRBJ1-3
CDR3 protein: CASSPDRTGNTIYF
CDR3 DNA: TGTGCCAGCTCACCAGACAGGACTGGAAACACCATATATTTT

clone size: .
D gene: TRBD2
V gene: TRBV2
J gene: TRBJ2-3
CDR3 protein: CASSRGVSTDTQYF
CDR3 DNA: TGTGCCAGCAGTCGGGGGGTTAGCACAGATACGCAGTATTTT